This note documents a single T cell receptor (beta chain) sequence. Antigen: not known. The PCR contained 60 Vbeta and 13 Jbeta primers. Assay used: immunoSEQ multiplex PCR; TCRdb lists only in-frame clones, some missing. The sample holds under 200,000 clones; 79% are singletons and the top ten take approximately 2.2%. Germline CDR1 is SGHTA and CDR2 is FQGNSA. This CDR3 contains 15 residues. J was trimmed by 7 bases and V by 6 bases; bases with no gene match: 7. The record originates from a study of cytomegalovirus exposure and HLA in healthy donors. Regarding the study as a whole: Across donors, presence/absence analyses took sequencing depth to be roughly uniform.

This TCR derives from a woman aged 45-59 years in good health and CMV-seronegative. The chain recombines TRBV7-2 with TRBJ2-1, with 12 bases identical to TRBD2. Sequenced: PBMCs. The CDR3 reads CASSLGLAGKNEQFF. CDR3 bases: TGTGCCAGCAGTCTTGGACTAGCGGGAAAGAATGAGCAGTTCTTC.